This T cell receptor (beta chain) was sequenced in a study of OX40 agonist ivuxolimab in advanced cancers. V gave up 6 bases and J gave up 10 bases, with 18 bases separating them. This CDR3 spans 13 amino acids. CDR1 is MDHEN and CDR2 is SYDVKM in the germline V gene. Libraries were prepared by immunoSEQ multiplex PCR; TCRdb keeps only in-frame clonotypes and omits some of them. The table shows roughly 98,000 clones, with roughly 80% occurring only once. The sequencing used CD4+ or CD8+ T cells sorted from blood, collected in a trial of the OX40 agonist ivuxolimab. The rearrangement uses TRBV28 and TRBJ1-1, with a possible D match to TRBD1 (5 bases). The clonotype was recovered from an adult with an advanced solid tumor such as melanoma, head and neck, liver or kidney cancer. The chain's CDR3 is CASSLTESRGAFF. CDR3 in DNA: TGTGCCAGCAGCTTGACAGAAAGTCGTGGAGCTTTCTTT.